This T cell receptor beta chain was profiled in a study of identical twins. The study's findings and limits: Recombination models fit unrelated individuals' TCR alpha sharing but underestimated twins'. Researchers reported weaker excess twin sharing in beta out-of-frame sequences. There were fewer insertions in abundant cord blood beta clonotypes, but memory repertoires showed no such pattern.

This clonotype was seen a few times. Its antigen is undetermined. Unique molecular identifiers were present on the cDNA, and a universal primer site came from template switching. Each CDR3 protein gets one entry after TCRdb re-called the 5' RACE reads with MiXCR. This sample has 200,000 to 250,000 distinct CDR3 sequences; approximately 7% occur once, and the top ten carry 3% to 4.5%. The CDR3 runs 15 residues. V was shortened by 6 bases and J by 2 bases, with 14 bases between the two germline ends. CDR1 and CDR2 from the germline V gene are WSHSY and SAAADI. The sample also formed part of further work on yellow fever vaccine responses in identical twins.

The sample taken for sequencing was memory (CD45RO+) T cells sorted from blood. This receptor was obtained from a woman aged 18-29 years in good health. V and J are TRBV10-2 and TRBJ1-3; D unclear. In DNA, the CDR3 is TGCGCCAGCAGACCAGACGGGAGCACTGGAAACACCATATATTTT. Translating gives CASRPDGSTGNTIYF.